The 11 T cell receptor beta chains given below trace back to one sample, sequenced in a study of blood T cells in healthy people across ages. Primers used in a second PCR of about 6 to 11 cycles were a sample-barcoded 5' primer and a J-beta primer mix. TCRdb independently ran MiXCR on the 5' RACE reads; one entry per CDR3 protein. The data hold about 2 million distinct CDR3 sequences, with around 48% observed a single time. Input material: blood. These TCRs come from a woman aged 40 to 50 in good health.

The rearrangement joins TRBV7-2 to TRBJ2-4; D uncertain. V lost 1 base and J lost 0, with 19 bases in between. CDR1 SGHTA and CDR2 FQGNSA come from the germline V gene. The CDR3 extends over 19 amino acids. The CDR3 coding sequence is TGTACCAGCAGCTTAGTGGTCAGCCATACCTTACTAGCCAAAAACATTCAGTACTTC. This codes for CTSSLVVSHTLLAKNIQYF. Supplemented by reference TRBV7-2 and TRBJ2-4, the full variable domain reads GAGVSQSPSNKVTEKGKDVELRCDPISGHTALYWYRQSLGQGLEFLIYFQGNSAPDKSGLPSDRFSAERTGGSVSTLTIQRTQQEDSAVYLCTSSLVVSHTLLAKNIQYFGAGTRLSVL.

V usage is TRBV28 and J usage is TRBJ2-6; 7 bases are shared with TRBD1. The CDR3 consists of 17 residues. Germline CDR1 and CDR2: MDHEN and SYDVKM. Trimming at V came to 3 bases and at J to 1 base, leaving 6 bases not matched to a gene. This CDR3 reads CASSFWDRESGANVLTF. The CDR3 DNA reads TGTGCCAGCAGTTTTTGGGACAGAGAATCTGGGGCCAACGTCCTGACTTTC.

The V and J genes are TRBV5-1 and TRBJ2-3; D perhaps matches TRBD1 (6 bases). The CDR3 has 15 amino acids. Germline V gives CDR1 SGHRS, CDR2 YFSETQ. The ends were cut back, 0 bases at V and 2 bases at J, with 10 bases in the middle. CDR3: CASSLDRAPTDTQYF. In nucleotides, the CDR3 is TGCGCCAGCAGCTTGGACAGGGCACCCACAGATACGCAGTATTTT.

The chain joins TRBV20-1 to TRBJ2-5; perhaps TRBD1 as D (6 bases). The CDR3 runs to 15 residues. The germline gives CDR1 DFQATT, CDR2 SNEGSKA (reference sequence). The V end lost 0 bases, the J end lost 5 bases, and 16 bases lay between the germline ends. CDR3 nucleotides: TGCAGTGCTAGAGATAGCAGGGGAATAGGGGAGACCCAGTACTTC. Its protein is CSARDSRGIGETQYF.

This clonotype was recorded once. The chain is built from TRBV6-5 and TRBJ1-2; D remains ambiguous. Looked up from germline, CDR1 is MNHEY and CDR2 is SVGAGI. The CDR3 loop spans 14 amino acids. V lost 4 bases and J 4 bases, leaving 13 bases between the germline ends. The CDR3 region has the DNA TGTGCCAGCAGTTTAAGGGCTTCGGGCTATGGCTACACCTTC. This encodes CASSLRASGYGYTF.

The chain couples TRBV27 to TRBJ1-2; D may be TRBD1 (5 bases). This CDR3 is 15 amino acids long. Germline V gene sequence: CDR1 MNHEY, CDR2 SMNVEV (reference sequence). Trimming left V 5 bases short and J 0 bases short, with 13 bases between. The CDR3 is CASSPDSPTNYGYTF. DNA of the CDR3: TGTGCCAGCAGTCCAGACAGTCCGACTAACTATGGCTACACCTTC.

On this clonotype: Mismatch with germline at one junction end may stem from a read error. The chain employs TRBV4-1 and TRBJ1-2; no clear D gene. Germline V gene sequence: CDR1 MGHRA, CDR2 YSYEKL. The CDR3 contains 15 residues. As DNA, the CDR3 is TGCGCCGGCAGCCAAGACGCTGATAGAGTCTATGGCTACACCTTC. Its protein product is CAGSQDADRVYGYTF.

J is TRBJ2-7 and V is TRBV20-1, with 7 bases aligning to TRBD1. Trimming removed 3 bases from V and 0 bases from J; junction bases left unmatched: 8. Looked up from germline, CDR1 is DFQATT and CDR2 is SNEGSKA (reference sequence). The CDR3 has 15 residues. The DNA for the CDR3 is TGCAGTGCTAGTGGGACAGCCCAGAGCTCCTACGAGCAGTACTTC. Encoded protein: CSASGTAQSSYEQYF.

The rearrangement uses TRBV27 and TRBJ2-7; 10 bases fit TRBD1. Per germline, CDR1 MNHEY and CDR2 SMNVEV (reference sequence). There are 15 residues in the CDR3. J lost 6 bases, V lost 2 bases, and 7 bases had no gene match. This CDR3 is CASSLGGTGVFEQYF. CDR3 nucleotide sequence: TGTGCCAGCAGTTTAGGCGGGACAGGGGTGTTCGAGCAGTACTTC.

This chain links TRBV6-6 with TRBJ2-3, with TRBD2 matching 9 bases. The CDR3 extends over 14 amino acids. Germline trimming cut 8 bases from V and 4 bases from J; bases unmatched to any gene: 7. Germline V lookup: CDR1 MNHNY, CDR2 SVGAGI (reference sequence). CDR3 nucleotides: TGTGCCAGCTTTTCCCTAGCGGGGTCAGATACGCAGTATTTT. It encodes CASFSLAGSDTQYF.

V and J are TRBV15 and TRBJ2-3; 9 nucleotides align to TRBD2. The CDR3 spans 16 residues. From germline, CDR1 is LNHNV and CDR2 YYDKDF (reference sequence). Trimming took 0 bases from V and 7 from J; bases not matched to a gene: 8. DNA of the CDR3: TGTGCCACCAGCAGAGATGCAGCGGGGGGCAGGTATACGCAGTATTTT. It codes for CATSRDAAGGRYTQYF.